These 27 T cell receptor beta chains came from one sample sequenced in a study of T cell responses to AZD1222 COVID-19 vaccine. Only in-frame clones appear in the TCRdb table, and some are missing; sequencing was by immunoSEQ multiplex PCR. The sample lists 200,000 or so clones, approximately 87% occurring once. The source material was peripheral blood, sampled on day 0 of MenACWY control vaccination. The receptors stem from an adult in good health.

Turning to this clone: An end of the junction differs from the germline gene, which may be a read error. The chain combines TRBV2 with TRBJ2-5; 7 bases map to TRBD1. This CDR3 comprises 16 residues. CDR1 is SNHLY, CDR2 FYNNEI, per germline. In DNA, the CDR3 is TGTGCCAGCAGGGAAGCCGGGACAGTGTACCAAGAGACCCAGTACTTC. It yields the protein CASREAGTVYQETQYF.

This chain uses TRBV6-7 with TRBJ2-7; possibly TRBD1 for D (6 bases). TRBV6-7 is an ORF; its function is uncertain. Trimming stripped 0 bases from V and 0 bases from J, with 12 bases between. The CDR3 is 16 residues long. The CDR3, as DNA: TGTGCCAGCAGTTACTCGTGGACAGAAAGCTCCTACGAGCAGTACTTC. Its protein product is CASSYSWTESSYEQYF.

The chain has TRBV24-1 and TRBJ2-7; 10 bases line up with TRBD1. The CDR3 extends over 16 amino acids. With 3 bases clipped from V and 6 bases from J, the junction kept 10 bases outside the gene matches. The germline gives CDR1 KGHDR, CDR2 SFDVKD. The CDR3 here is CATSDHRDRGYGEQYF. In DNA form, the CDR3 reads TGTGCCACCAGTGATCACCGGGACAGGGGATATGGCGAGCAGTACTTC.

CDR3 residues: CASSQSISVELFF. CDR3 nucleotides: TGTGCCAGCAGCCAATCTATATCTGTGGAGCTGTTTTTT. The V call is TRBV3-1 (or the pseudogene TRBV3-2), the J call TRBJ2-2; D gene ambiguous. CDR1 is LGHDT and CDR2 is YNNKEL in the germline V gene (reference sequence). V was clipped by 2 bases and J by 10 bases, with 11 bases between them. The CDR3 runs 13 residues.

The genes are TRBV27 and TRBJ2-3; 9 positions match TRBD2. The trim removed 9 bases at V and 2 bases at J, leaving 15 bases unmatched. Germline V gene sequence: CDR1 MNHEY, CDR2 SMNVEV (reference sequence). CDR3 length equals 17 residues. The CDR3 protein is CASKQVRLAGITDTQYF. The CDR3 coding sequence is TGTGCCAGTAAGCAAGTACGGCTAGCGGGGATCACAGATACGCAGTATTTT.

This clone was seen only a few times. The V and J genes are TRBV9 and TRBJ2-3; D is possibly TRBD2 (6 bases). This CDR3 spans 16 amino acids. Looked up from germline, CDR1 is SGDLS and CDR2 is YYNGEE. Trimming took 4 bases from V and 0 from J, leaving 15 bases between them. For the CDR3, the DNA is TGTGCCAGCAGCACGGATCCCGGGGGAAGCACAGATACGCAGTATTTT. The encoded protein is CASSTDPGGSTDTQYF.

This clone has more than one count but fewer than ten. This chain connects TRBV6-1 to TRBJ1-1; 8 bases align to TRBD1. The germline V gene encodes CDR1 MNHNS and CDR2 SASEGT. V trimming: 3 bases; J trimming: 2 bases; junction bases outside the gene matches: 2. The CDR3 is made up of 14 amino acids. CDR3 nucleotide sequence: TGTGCCAGCAGTGAGGGACAGGAAAACACTGAAGCTTTCTTT. Translation gives CASSEGQENTEAFF.

The chain carries TRBV21-1 and TRBJ2-7. TRBV21-1 is listed as a pseudogene. The CDR3 consists of 14 residues. CDR3 region: CASSKVGKGYEQYF. The CDR3 DNA is TGTGCCAGCAGCAAAGTTGGCAAAGGCTACGAGCAGTACTTC.

The chain combines TRBV29-1 with TRBJ1-1; D ambiguous. Per the germline V gene, CDR1 is SQVTM and CDR2 is ANQGSEA. The CDR3 has 11 amino acids. The V and J ends lost 7 bases and 1 base respectively, with 7 bases between them. Here the CDR3 DNA reads TGCAGCGCGGACGGGAACACTGAAGCTTTCTTT. This sequence encodes CSADGNTEAFF.

Written as DNA, the CDR3 is TGTGCCAGCTCACTTAAGACCAGCACCGGGGAGCTGTTTTTT. Protein product: CASSLKTSTGELFF. The rearrangement joins TRBV18 to TRBJ2-2, with no clear D. The germline V and J ends were trimmed by 4 bases and 4 bases, with 10 bases remaining between them. The CDR3 runs 14 residues. From germline, CDR1 is KGHSH and CDR2 LQKENI.

The chain is built from TRBV19 and TRBJ2-3; 9 bases match TRBD1. Germline assignment: CDR1 LNHDA and CDR2 SQIVND (reference sequence). V was clipped by 5 bases and J by 6 bases; unmatched bases: 12. The CDR3 sequence is 16 residues long. The CDR3 region is CASSQFTGGARDTQYF. As DNA, the CDR3 is TGTGCCAGTAGTCAATTCACAGGGGGCGCAAGGGATACGCAGTATTTT.

This chain joins TRBV27 and TRBJ1-4, with a possible D match to TRBD1 (5 bases). V lost 5 bases and J lost 5, with 24 bases in between. This CDR3 spans 18 amino acids. Germline V CDR1 and CDR2: MNHEY, SMNVEV (reference sequence). The CDR3 protein is CASSHTSSFDRHNEKLFF. The CDR3, as DNA: TGTGCCAGCAGTCATACCTCATCCTTCGACAGACACAATGAAAAACTGTTTTTT.

This CDR3 is CARMATTDYYGYTF. The DNA for the CDR3 is TGTGCCCGAATGGCCACGACCGACTACTATGGCTACACCTTC. V is TRBV19 and J is TRBJ1-2, with D unresolved. The CDR3 loop spans 14 amino acids. The V end was cut by 11 bases, the J end by 3 bases, with 19 bases between. Germline loops: CDR1 LNHDA, CDR2 SQIVND (reference sequence).

V is TRBV3-1 (or the pseudogene TRBV3-2) and J is TRBJ2-7; 8 positions match TRBD1. V lost 3 bases, J lost 5 bases, and 9 bases stayed unmatched. The length of the CDR3 is 15 residues. Per the germline V gene, CDR1 is LGHDT and CDR2 is YNNKEL (reference sequence). The CDR3 region has the DNA TGTGCCAGCAGCCATACAGACAGGGGTCGCCACGAGCAGTACTTC. Translated: CASSHTDRGRHEQYF.

The J gene is TRBJ1-5, the V gene TRBV7-2; 8 positions match TRBD1. Trimming at V came to 4 bases and at J to 8 bases, leaving 10 bases not matched to a gene. The CDR3 runs 15 residues. CDR1 SGHTA and CDR2 FQGNSA come from the germline V gene. CDR3 sequence reads: CASSSGQAGREPQHF. The CDR3, as DNA: TGTGCCAGCAGCTCGGGACAGGCGGGGCGGGAGCCCCAGCATTTT.

The chain joins TRBV7-9 to TRBJ2-7, with D possibly being TRBD1 or TRBD2 (5 bases each). CDR3 size: 13 residues. V dropped 1 base and J dropped 3 bases, with 7 bases sitting between them. CDR1 SEHNR and CDR2 FQNEAQ come from the germline V gene (reference sequence). For the CDR3, the DNA is TGTGCCAGCAGCTTAGGGGACGGCTACGAGCAGTACTTC. This gives the protein CASSLGDGYEQYF.

The J gene is TRBJ1-4, the V gene TRBV27; maybe TRBD1 (5 bases). The CDR3 is made up of 14 amino acids. Germline CDR1 MNHEY, CDR2 SMNVEV (reference sequence). The V and J ends lost 7 bases and 8 bases respectively, with 17 bases between them. The CDR3 spells CASTSGYGDEKLFF. The CDR3 region has the DNA TGTGCCAGCACCTCAGGGTATGGGGACGAAAAACTGTTTTTT.

The J gene is TRBJ2-2, the V gene TRBV3-1 (or the pseudogene TRBV3-2), with D possibly TRBD2 on 6 matching bases. CDR1 and CDR2 (germline): LGHDT, YNNKEL (reference sequence). V lost 3 bases to trimming and J lost 6 bases, with 14 bases between them. The length of the CDR3 is 15 residues. CDR3 protein: CASSQVRERAGELFF. DNA for the CDR3: TGTGCCAGCAGCCAGGTCCGGGAGCGGGCCGGGGAGCTGTTTTTT.

J is TRBJ2-1 and V is TRBV7-3, with 13 positions matching TRBD2. CDR3 size: 15 residues. V dropped 5 bases and J dropped 9; count of bases not matched to a gene: 7. Germline CDR1 is SGHTA and CDR2 is FQGTGA. The CDR3: CASSATSGRVVEQFF. In DNA, the CDR3 is TGTGCCAGCAGCGCCACTAGCGGGAGGGTGGTTGAGCAGTTCTTC.

The chain carries TRBV27 and TRBJ1-6; 7 bases map to TRBD1. V lost 8 bases to trimming and J lost 7 bases; unmatched junction nucleotides: 2. This CDR3 comprises 12 residues. CDR1 and CDR2 from the germline V gene are MNHEY and SMNVEV (reference sequence). The CDR3: CASGDRNSPLHF. Written as DNA, the CDR3 is TGTGCCAGCGGGGACAGAAATTCACCCCTCCACTTT.

J is TRBJ2-3 and V is TRBV4-3; 7 bases fit TRBD1. V shed 1 base and J 2 bases; nucleotides not matched to a gene: 3. This CDR3 region has 15 residues. Germline V lookup: CDR1 LGHNA, CDR2 YSLEER. The DNA for the CDR3 is TGCGCCAGCAGCCAAGCGGGACAGTACACAGATACGCAGTATTTT. It codes for CASSQAGQYTDTQYF.

V is TRBV7-9 and J is TRBJ1-2; weak D call: TRBD1 (6 bases). This CDR3 region has 18 residues. V was trimmed by 1 base and J by 0 bases, leaving 18 bases between them. Germline values: CDR1 SEHNR, CDR2 FQNEAQ (reference sequence). The DNA for the CDR3 is TGTGCCAGCAGCTTAGAAATCAGAAAACAGGGAGCTAACTATGGCTACACCTTC. Protein sequence: CASSLEIRKQGANYGYTF.

This clone was seen a single time. The CDR3 here is CASSRGGDTEAFF. Here the CDR3 DNA reads TGTGCCAGCAGCCGCGGGGGGGACACTGAAGCTTTCTTT. The rearrangement joins TRBV11-2 to TRBJ1-1, with a possible D match to TRBD1 (5 bases). This CDR3 has 13 residues. Looked up from germline, CDR1 is SGHAT and CDR2 is FQNNGV. V gave up 5 bases and J gave up 3 bases, with 10 bases separating them.

The rearrangement uses TRBV29-1 and TRBJ1-1, with 7 positions matching TRBD1. The trim removed 7 bases at V and 4 bases at J, leaving 12 bases unmatched. This CDR3 is built from 14 residues. Per germline, CDR1 SQVTM and CDR2 ANQGSEA. The CDR3 loop is CSALTGRLGTEAFF. DNA of the CDR3: TGCAGCGCCCTGACAGGGCGGTTAGGCACTGAAGCTTTCTTT.

This clone was detected only a few times. V gene TRBV6-5 combines with J gene TRBJ1-2, with D unresolved. Germline CDR1 is MNHEY and CDR2 is SVGAGI. This CDR3 has 13 residues. The germline V and J ends were trimmed by 7 bases and 0 bases, with 9 bases remaining between them. The DNA for the CDR3 is TGTGCCAGCACCGACGGTACTAACTATGGCTACACCTTC. This codes for CASTDGTNYGYTF.

The chain combines TRBV6-2 or TRBV6-3 with TRBJ2-2; D perhaps matches TRBD1 (6 bases). CDR1 and CDR2 from the germline V gene are MNHEY and SVGEGT. The CDR3 has 14 residues. The ends were cut back, 2 bases at V and 6 bases at J, with 10 bases in the middle. CDR3 residues: CASSYRQGSGELFF. For the CDR3, the DNA is TGTGCCAGCAGTTACCGGCAGGGGTCCGGGGAGCTGTTTTTT.

The chain combines TRBV5-1 with TRBJ2-7, with D hard to call. This CDR3 region has 13 residues. Germline V CDR1 and CDR2: SGHRS, YFSETQ. With 1 base removed from V and 2 bases from J, the gap between germline ends came to 7 bases. This chain's CDR3 is CASSLLGTYEQYF. The CDR3 nucleotides are TGCGCCAGCAGCTTGTTAGGAACCTACGAGCAGTACTTC.